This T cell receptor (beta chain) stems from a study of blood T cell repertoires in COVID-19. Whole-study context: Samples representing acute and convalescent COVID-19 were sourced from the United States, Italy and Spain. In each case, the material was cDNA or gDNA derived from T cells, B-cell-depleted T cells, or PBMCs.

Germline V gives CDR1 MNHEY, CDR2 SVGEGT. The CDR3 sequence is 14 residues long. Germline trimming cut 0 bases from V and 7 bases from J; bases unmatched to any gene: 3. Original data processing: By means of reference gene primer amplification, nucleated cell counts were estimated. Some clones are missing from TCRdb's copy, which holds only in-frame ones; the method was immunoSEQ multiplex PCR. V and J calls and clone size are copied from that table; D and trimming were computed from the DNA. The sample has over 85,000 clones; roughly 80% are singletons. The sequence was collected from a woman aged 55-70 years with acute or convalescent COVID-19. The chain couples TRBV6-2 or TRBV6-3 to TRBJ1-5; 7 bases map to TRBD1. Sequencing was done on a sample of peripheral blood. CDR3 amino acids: CASSYSYRGQPQHF. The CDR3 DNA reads TGTGCCAGCAGTTACTCGTACAGGGGACAGCCCCAGCATTTT.